The 15 T cell receptor beta chains below all came from one sample that was sequenced in a study of blood T cells in healthy people across ages. Alongside a J-beta primer mix, a sample-barcoded 5' primer served in a second PCR lasting about 6 to 12 cycles. TCRdb ran MiXCR on the 5' RACE reads and lists one entry per CDR3 protein. The sample shows about 800,000 distinct CDR3 sequences, around 25% of them seen only once. Separately, the same data were catalogued under a study of T cells of mothers and their children.

The source material was blood. The receptor set was obtained from a boy aged 5 to 17 in good health.

The chain couples TRBV20-1 to TRBJ2-1, with D unresolved. This CDR3 is 12 amino acids long. Germline V CDR1 and CDR2: DFQATT, SNEGSKA (reference sequence). Trimming took off 5 bases at V and 4 bases at J, with 9 bases between the two ends. In nucleotides, the CDR3 is TGCAGTGCTGGAGTAGAGTACAATGAGCAGTTCTTC. It codes for CSAGVEYNEQFF.

The rearrangement joins TRBV29-1 to TRBJ1-2; D is unresolved. Between the trimmed V and J ends, which lost 7 bases and 8 bases, there was a span of 17 bases. There are 12 residues in the CDR3. CDR1 is SQVTM and CDR2 is ANQGSEA in the germline V gene. The CDR3 here is CSGATVGGGYTF. CDR3 DNA sequence: TGCAGCGGGGCTACCGTGGGAGGAGGCTACACCTTC.

The chain carries TRBV12-3 or TRBV12-4 and TRBJ1-5; D may be TRBD1 (6 bases). V shed 1 base and J shed 5 bases, with 12 bases lying between them. The CDR3 contains 15 residues. CDR3 amino acids: CASSLGQARDQPQHF. The CDR3 nucleotides read TGTGCCAGCAGTTTAGGACAGGCGAGAGATCAGCCCCAGCATTTT.

The chain uses TRBV6-2 or TRBV6-3 and TRBJ1-2; no firm D call. V lost 2 bases to trimming and J lost 4 bases, with 20 bases between them. The CDR3 consists of 17 residues. Germline assignment: CDR1 MNHEY and CDR2 SVGEGT. The CDR3, as DNA: TGTGCCAGCAGTTACGGCCGATCTGGTGCGATGATCTATGGCTACACCTTC. As protein: CASSYGRSGAMIYGYTF.

This clonotype was counted a few times. The chain carries TRBV7-9 and TRBJ2-1, with 7 bases aligning to TRBD1. The DNA matches TRBJ2-5 better at its end, which makes the J call doubtful. This CDR3 has 16 residues. CDR1 is SEHNR, CDR2 FQNEAQ, per germline (reference sequence). The CDR3 region has the DNA TGTGCCAGCTCGGCCTTTATAGGGACAGTTGAAGAGACCCAGTACTTC. This sequence encodes CASSAFIGTVEETQYF.

Here the CDR3 DNA reads TGTGCCAGCAGCTTAGTACCTAGCGCGTACGAGCAGTACTTC. It specifies CASSLVPSAYEQYF. The chain couples TRBV7-2 to TRBJ2-7; TRBD2 might be the D (6 bases). The V end lost 1 base, the J end lost 4 bases, and 11 bases lay between the germline ends. CDR1 and CDR2 from the germline V gene are SGHTA and FQGNSA. This CDR3 spans 14 amino acids. Full variable domain (remainder filled in from reference TRBV7-2 and TRBJ2-7): GAGVSQSPSNKVTEKGKDVELRCDPISGHTALYWYRQSLGQGLEFLIYFQGNSAPDKSGLPSDRFSAERTGGSVSTLTIQRTQQEDSAVYLCASSLVPSAYEQYFGPGTRLTVT.

This clonotype occurred a few times. This chain joins TRBV20-1 and TRBJ2-5; D may be TRBD1 or TRBD2 (6 bases each). The germline gives CDR1 DFQATT, CDR2 SNEGSKA (reference sequence). The CDR3 has 17 residues. Trimming took 2 bases from V and 0 from J, leaving 19 bases between them. The CDR3 nucleotides read TGCAGTGCTAGACCTCTAAGGGGGGTCCCGTACCAAGAGACCCAGTACTTC. Residues: CSARPLRGVPYQETQYF.

This rearrangement joins TRBV9 to TRBJ1-1; the D is unclear. CDR1 and CDR2 (germline): SGDLS, YYNGEE. The germline V and J ends were trimmed by 2 bases and 7 bases, with 12 bases remaining between them. This CDR3 has 13 amino acids. CDR3 DNA: TGTGCCAGCAGCGTTTTAGGCGGTAGTGAAGCTTTCTTT. Translating it yields CASSVLGGSEAFF.

This chain connects TRBV12-3 or TRBV12-4 to TRBJ2-3; TRBD2 agrees at 7 bases. With V trimmed by 7 bases and J by 5 bases, 9 bases remained unmatched. The CDR3 contains 14 residues. In DNA form, the CDR3 reads TGTGCCAGCAACCGCAGCGGGGTAGGAGATACGCAGTATTTT. Translated: CASNRSGVGDTQYF.

This clonotype has only a few counts. The chain combines TRBV4-1 with TRBJ2-5; D is perhaps TRBD1 or TRBD2 (5 bases each). The tail of the sequence fits TRBJ2-7 better, so the J call may be wrong. There are 13 residues in the CDR3. In germline, CDR1 is MGHRA, CDR2 YSYEKL. CDR3: CASSPRDAYEQYF. Here the CDR3 DNA reads TGCGCCAGCAGCCCAAGGGACGCCTACGAGCAGTACTTC.

This clonotype was counted between two and nine times. The chain combines TRBV12-3 or TRBV12-4 with TRBJ2-1; D is perhaps TRBD2 (5 bases). This CDR3 has 16 residues. The V gene lost 3 bases and the J gene lost 5 bases, with 17 bases spanning the gap. DNA of the CDR3: TGTGCCAGCAGTTTTTTGTTCGGGGTGAGGAACAATGAGCAGTTCTTC. Amino acid sequence: CASSFLFGVRNNEQFF.

The V gene is TRBV11-2, the J gene TRBJ2-1; 7 bases are a match to TRBD1. The CDR3 loop spans 16 amino acids. Germline-derived CDR1 and CDR2 are SGHAT and FQNNGV. J lost 8 bases, V lost 5 bases, and 15 bases had no gene match. CDR3 coding DNA: TGTGCCAGCAGCCTTGAAGACAGGGCGAACCCGGATGAGCAGTTCTTC. Translating it yields CASSLEDRANPDEQFF. The full variable domain, rest sourced from reference TRBV11-2 and TRBJ2-1, is EAGVAQSPRYKIIEKRQSVAFWCNPISGHATLYWYQQILGQGPKLLIQFQNNGVVDDSQLPKDRFSAERLKGVDSTLKIQPAKLEDSAVYLCASSLEDRANPDEQFFGPGTRLTVL.

This clonotype was detected a few times. V gene TRBV3-1 combines with J gene TRBJ2-5; 8 nucleotides agree with TRBD1. The CDR3 totals 16 residues. Looked up from germline, CDR1 is LGHDT and CDR2 is YNNKEL (reference sequence). V was clipped by 2 bases and J by 2 bases; unmatched bases: 7. For the CDR3, the DNA is TGTGCCAGCAGCCAATTCCAGGGGGCTGGTCAAGAGACCCAGTACTTC. Its translation: CASSQFQGAGQETQYF.

The chain combines TRBV28 with TRBJ1-1, with TRBD1 matching over 7 bases. This CDR3 spans 15 amino acids. V lost 3 bases, J lost 6 bases, and 10 bases stayed unmatched. CDR1 and CDR2 (germline): MDHEN, SYDVKM. CDR3 sequence: CASSFYDRAIPEAFF. The CDR3 DNA reads as TGTGCCAGCAGTTTCTATGACAGGGCAATCCCTGAAGCTTTCTTT.

This clonotype was found many times. The genes are TRBV13 and TRBJ1-2; no clear D. The CDR3 is made up of 11 amino acids. Germline V gene sequence: CDR1 PRHDT, CDR2 FYEKMQ (reference sequence). Trimming stripped 5 bases from V and 8 bases from J, with 9 bases between. CDR3 sequence: CASSRSLGYTF. Written as DNA, the CDR3 is TGTGCCAGCAGCCGTTCACTGGGCTACACCTTC.